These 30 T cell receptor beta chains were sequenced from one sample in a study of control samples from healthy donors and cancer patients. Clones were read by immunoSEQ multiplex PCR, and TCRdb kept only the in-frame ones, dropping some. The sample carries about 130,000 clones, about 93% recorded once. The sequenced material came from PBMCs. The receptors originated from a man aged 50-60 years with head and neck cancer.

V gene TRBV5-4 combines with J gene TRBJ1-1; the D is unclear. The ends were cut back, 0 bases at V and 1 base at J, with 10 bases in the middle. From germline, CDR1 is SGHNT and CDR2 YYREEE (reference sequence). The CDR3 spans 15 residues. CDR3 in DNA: TGTGCCAGCAGCTTGGAAGGGATTCGGAACACTGAAGCTTTCTTT. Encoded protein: CASSLEGIRNTEAFF.

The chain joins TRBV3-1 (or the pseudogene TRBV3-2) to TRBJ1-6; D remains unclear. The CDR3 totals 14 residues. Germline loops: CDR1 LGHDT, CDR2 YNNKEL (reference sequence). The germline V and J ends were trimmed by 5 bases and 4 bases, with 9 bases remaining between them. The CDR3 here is CASSVQPYNSPLHF. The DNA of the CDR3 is TGTGCCAGCAGCGTCCAGCCGTATAATTCACCCCTCCACTTT.

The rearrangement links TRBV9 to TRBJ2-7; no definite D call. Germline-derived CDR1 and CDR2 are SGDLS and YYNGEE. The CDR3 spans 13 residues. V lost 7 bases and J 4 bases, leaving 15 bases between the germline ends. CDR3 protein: CASARSTEYEQYF. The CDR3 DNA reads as TGTGCCAGCGCGAGGTCTACCGAATACGAGCAGTACTTC.

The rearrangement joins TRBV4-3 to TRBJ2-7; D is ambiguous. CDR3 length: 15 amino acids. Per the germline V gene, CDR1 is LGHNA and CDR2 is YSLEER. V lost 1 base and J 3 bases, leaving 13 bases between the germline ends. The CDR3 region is CASSQVNKGSYEQYF. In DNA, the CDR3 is TGCGCCAGCAGCCAAGTTAATAAGGGCAGCTACGAGCAGTACTTC.

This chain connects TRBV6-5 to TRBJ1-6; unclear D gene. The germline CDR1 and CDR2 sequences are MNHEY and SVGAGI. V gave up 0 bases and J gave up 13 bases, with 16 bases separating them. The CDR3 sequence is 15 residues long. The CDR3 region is CASSYSIFSGVPLHF. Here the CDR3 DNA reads TGTGCCAGCAGTTACTCGATTTTCTCGGGTGTCCCCCTCCACTTT.

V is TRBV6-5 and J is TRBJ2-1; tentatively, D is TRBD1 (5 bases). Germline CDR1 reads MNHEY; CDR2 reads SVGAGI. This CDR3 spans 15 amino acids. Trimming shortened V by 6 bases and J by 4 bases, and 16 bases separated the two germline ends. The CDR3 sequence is CASRNYQRQYNEQFF. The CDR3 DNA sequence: TGTGCCAGCAGGAACTACCAGAGACAGTACAATGAGCAGTTCTTC.

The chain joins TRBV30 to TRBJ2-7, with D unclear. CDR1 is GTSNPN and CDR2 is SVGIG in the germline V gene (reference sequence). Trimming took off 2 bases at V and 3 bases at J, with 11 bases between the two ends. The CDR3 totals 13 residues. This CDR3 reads CAWSWGTRYEQYF. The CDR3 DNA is TGTGCCTGGAGTTGGGGAACACGCTACGAGCAGTACTTC.

The CDR3 spells CASSSSAVNIQETQYF. The CDR3 DNA reads TGTGCCAGCAGCTCTAGTGCGGTGAATATCCAAGAGACCCAGTACTTC. The rearrangement uses TRBV5-6 and TRBJ2-5; D call uncertain. Trimming shortened V by 3 bases and J by 1 base, and 16 bases separated the two germline ends. The CDR3 covers 16 residues. Germline V gene data show CDR1 as SGHDT and CDR2 as YYEEEE.

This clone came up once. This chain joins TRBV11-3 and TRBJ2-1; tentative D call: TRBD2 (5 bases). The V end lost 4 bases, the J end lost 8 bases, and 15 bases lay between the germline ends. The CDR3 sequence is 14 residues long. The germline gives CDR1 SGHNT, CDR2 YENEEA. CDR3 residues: CASSSRDVGDEQFF. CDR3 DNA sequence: TGTGCCAGCAGCTCCCGGGATGTAGGCGATGAGCAGTTCTTC.

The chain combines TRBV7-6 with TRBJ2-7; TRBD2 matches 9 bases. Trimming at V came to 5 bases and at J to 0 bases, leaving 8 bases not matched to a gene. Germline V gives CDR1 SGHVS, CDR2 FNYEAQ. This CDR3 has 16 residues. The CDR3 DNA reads TGTGCCAGCAGCCCCCGATCTAGCGGGGCCTCCTACGAGCAGTACTTC. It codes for CASSPRSSGASYEQYF.

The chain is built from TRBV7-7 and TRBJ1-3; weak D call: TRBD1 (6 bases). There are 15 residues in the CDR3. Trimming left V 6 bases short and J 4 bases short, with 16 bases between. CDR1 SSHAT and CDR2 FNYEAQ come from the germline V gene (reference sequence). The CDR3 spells CASSINRVSGNTIYF. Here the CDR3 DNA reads TGTGCCAGCAGTATTAACAGGGTCTCGGGAAACACCATATATTTT. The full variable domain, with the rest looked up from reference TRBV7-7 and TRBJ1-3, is GAGVSQSPRYKVTKRGQDVTLRCDPISSHATLYWYQQALGQGPEFLTYFNYEAQPDKSGLPSDRFSAERPEGSISTLTIQRTEQRDSAMYRCASSINRVSGNTIYFGEGSWLTVV.

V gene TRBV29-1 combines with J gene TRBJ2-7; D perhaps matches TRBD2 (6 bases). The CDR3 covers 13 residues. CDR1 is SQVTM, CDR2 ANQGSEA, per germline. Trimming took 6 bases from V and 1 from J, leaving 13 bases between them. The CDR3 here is CSVGDGGSYEQYF. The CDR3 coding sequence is TGCAGCGTCGGGGACGGGGGTTCCTACGAGCAGTACTTC.

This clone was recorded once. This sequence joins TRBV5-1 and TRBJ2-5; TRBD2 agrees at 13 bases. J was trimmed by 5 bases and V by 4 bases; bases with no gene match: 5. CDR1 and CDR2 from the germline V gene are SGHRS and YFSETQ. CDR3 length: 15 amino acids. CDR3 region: CASSPGLAGHETQYF. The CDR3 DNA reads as TGCGCCAGCAGCCCGGGACTAGCGGGGCATGAGACCCAGTACTTC.

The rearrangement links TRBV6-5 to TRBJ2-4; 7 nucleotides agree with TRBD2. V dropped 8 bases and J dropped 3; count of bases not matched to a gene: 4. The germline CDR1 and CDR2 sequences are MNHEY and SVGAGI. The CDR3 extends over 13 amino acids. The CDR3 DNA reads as TGTGCCAGCTGGGGGGGAGACAAAAACATTCAGTACTTC. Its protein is CASWGGDKNIQYF.

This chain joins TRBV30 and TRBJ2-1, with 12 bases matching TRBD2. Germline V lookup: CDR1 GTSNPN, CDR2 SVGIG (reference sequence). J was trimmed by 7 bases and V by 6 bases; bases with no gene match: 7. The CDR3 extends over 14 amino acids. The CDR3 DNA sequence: TGTGCCTGCGAGACTAGCGGGGGTCGTAATGAGCAGTTCTTC. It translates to CACETSGGRNEQFF.

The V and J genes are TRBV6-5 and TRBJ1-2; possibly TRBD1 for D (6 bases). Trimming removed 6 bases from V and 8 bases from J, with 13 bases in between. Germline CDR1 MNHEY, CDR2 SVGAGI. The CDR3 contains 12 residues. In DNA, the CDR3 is TGTGCCAGCAGATTACAGGGATTCGGCTACACCTTC. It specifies CASRLQGFGYTF.

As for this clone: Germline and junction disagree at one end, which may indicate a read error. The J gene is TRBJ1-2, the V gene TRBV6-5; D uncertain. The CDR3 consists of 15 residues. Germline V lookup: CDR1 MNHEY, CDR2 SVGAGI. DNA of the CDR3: TGTGCCAGCAGTTTTTCAGATACTAGAATCAGCGCGTCATGGTTC. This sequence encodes CASSFSDTRISASWF.

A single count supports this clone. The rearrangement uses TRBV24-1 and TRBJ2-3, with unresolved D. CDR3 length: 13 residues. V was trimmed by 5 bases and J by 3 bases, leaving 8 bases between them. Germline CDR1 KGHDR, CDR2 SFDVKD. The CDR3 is CATSGLVTDTQYF. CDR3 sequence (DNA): TGTGCCACCAGTGGACTGGTTACAGATACGCAGTATTTT.

CDR3 DNA sequence: TGTGCCAGCAAGACCTACGGGGGCTACGAGCAGTACTTC. This encodes CASKTYGGYEQYF. The V call is TRBV5-6, the J call TRBJ2-7; D might be TRBD2 (6 bases). CDR1 and CDR2 from the germline V gene are SGHDT and YYEEEE. Trimming shortened V by 6 bases and J by 3 bases, and 13 bases separated the two germline ends. The CDR3 extends over 13 amino acids.

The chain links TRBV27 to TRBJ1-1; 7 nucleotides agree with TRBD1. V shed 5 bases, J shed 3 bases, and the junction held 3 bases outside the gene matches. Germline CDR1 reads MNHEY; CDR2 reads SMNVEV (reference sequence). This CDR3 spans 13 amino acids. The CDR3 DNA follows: TGTGCCAGCAGTCGAACAGGGGACACTGAAGCTTTCTTT. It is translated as CASSRTGDTEAFF.

CDR3 region: CASSFTGGSQETQYF. The CDR3 DNA is TGTGCCAGCAGCTTTACAGGGGGGTCCCAAGAGACCCAGTACTTC. The chain combines TRBV5-4 with TRBJ2-5; TRBD1 matches 8 bases. J gave up 1 base and V 2 bases, and 4 bases lay outside the gene matches. The CDR3 spans 15 residues. Germline CDR1 is SGHNT and CDR2 is YYREEE (reference sequence).

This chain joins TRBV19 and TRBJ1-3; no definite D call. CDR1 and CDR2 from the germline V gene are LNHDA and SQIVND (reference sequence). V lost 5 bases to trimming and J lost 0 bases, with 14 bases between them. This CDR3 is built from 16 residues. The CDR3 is CASSSRRSGSGNTIYF. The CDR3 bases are TGTGCCAGTAGTTCCCGCCGGTCCGGCTCTGGAAACACCATATATTTT.

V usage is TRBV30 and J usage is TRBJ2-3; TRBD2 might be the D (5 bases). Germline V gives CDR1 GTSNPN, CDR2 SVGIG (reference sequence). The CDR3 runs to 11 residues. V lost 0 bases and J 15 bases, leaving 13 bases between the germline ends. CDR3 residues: CAWSVTASSYF. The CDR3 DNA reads TGTGCCTGGAGTGTAACGGCTAGCAGCTATTTT.

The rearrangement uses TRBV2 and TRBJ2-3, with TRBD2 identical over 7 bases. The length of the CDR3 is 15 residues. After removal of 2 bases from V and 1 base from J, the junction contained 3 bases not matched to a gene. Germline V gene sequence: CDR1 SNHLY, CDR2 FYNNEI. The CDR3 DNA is TGTGCCAGCAGTGAACGGGGGGTAGGCACAGATACGCAGTATTTT. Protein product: CASSERGVGTDTQYF.

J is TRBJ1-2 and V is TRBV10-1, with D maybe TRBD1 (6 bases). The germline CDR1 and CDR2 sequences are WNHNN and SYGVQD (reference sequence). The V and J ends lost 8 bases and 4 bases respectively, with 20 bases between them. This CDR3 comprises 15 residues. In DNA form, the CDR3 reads TGCGCCAGCGTTGTGTGTGGGGGCGGAGGCTATGGCTACACCTTC. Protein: CASVVCGGGGYGYTF.

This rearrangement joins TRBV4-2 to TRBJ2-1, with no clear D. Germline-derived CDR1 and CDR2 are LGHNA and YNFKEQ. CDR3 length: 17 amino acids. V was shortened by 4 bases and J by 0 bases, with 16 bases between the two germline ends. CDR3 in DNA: TGTGCCAGCAGCCCCATGGGCCGGACGGGCTCCTACAATGAGCAGTTCTTC. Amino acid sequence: CASSPMGRTGSYNEQFF.

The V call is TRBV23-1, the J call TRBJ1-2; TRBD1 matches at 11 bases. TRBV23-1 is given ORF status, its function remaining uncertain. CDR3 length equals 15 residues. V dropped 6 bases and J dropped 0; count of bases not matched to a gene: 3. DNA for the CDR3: TGCGCCAGCAGCCAGGGACAGGGGGCTAACTATGGCTACACCTTC. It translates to CASSQGQGANYGYTF.

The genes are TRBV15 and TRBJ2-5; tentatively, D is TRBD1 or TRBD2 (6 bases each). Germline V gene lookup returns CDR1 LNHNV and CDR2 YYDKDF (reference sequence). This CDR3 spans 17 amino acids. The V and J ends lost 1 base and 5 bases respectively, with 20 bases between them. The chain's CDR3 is CATSRVGGRDGEETQYF. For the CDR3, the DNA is TGTGCCACCAGCAGAGTGGGGGGCCGGGACGGGGAGGAGACCCAGTACTTC.

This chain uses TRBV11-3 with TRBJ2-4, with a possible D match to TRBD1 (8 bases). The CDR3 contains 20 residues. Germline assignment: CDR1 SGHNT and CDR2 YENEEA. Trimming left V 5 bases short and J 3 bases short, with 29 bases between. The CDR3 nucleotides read TGTGCCAGCAGCGCCTACGGACAGGGCATCGGGGGGATAGTCAAAAACATTCAGTACTTC. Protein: CASSAYGQGIGGIVKNIQYF.

The chain's CDR3 is CASSMRTGLGTEAFF. CDR3 sequence (DNA): TGTGCCAGTAGTATGAGAACAGGGCTAGGCACTGAAGCTTTCTTT. The rearrangement joins TRBV19 to TRBJ1-1, with a tentative D call TRBD1 (6 bases). The germline CDR1 and CDR2 sequences are LNHDA and SQIVND (reference sequence). The CDR3 runs 15 residues. V was pared by 3 bases and J by 4 bases, with 15 bases between. Supplemented by reference TRBV19 and TRBJ1-1, the full variable domain reads DGGITQSPKYLFRKEGQNVTLSCEQNLNHDAMYWYRQDPGQGLRLIYYSQIVNDFQKGDIAEGYSVSREKKESFPLTVTSAQKNPTAFYLCASSMRTGLGTEAFFGQGTRLTVV.